These 30 T cell receptor beta chains were sequenced from one sample in a study of cytomegalovirus exposure and HLA in healthy donors. The PCR used 60 Vbeta and 13 Jbeta primers. The method was immunoSEQ multiplex PCR; TCRdb's version includes in-frame clones alone and lacks a portion of them. The table has some 74,000 clones, 50% to 80% seen once. The sequenced sample was PBMCs. These receptor sequences come from a man aged 35 to 55 in good health and CMV-seropositive.

This clone appeared a few times. This sequence joins TRBV5-1 and TRBJ2-1; 7 nucleotides align to TRBD1. V gave up 3 bases and J gave up 13 bases; unmatched junction bases: 4. The CDR3 has 11 residues. The V gene's germline CDR1 is SGHRS and CDR2 YFSETQ. This CDR3 reads CASSYDRDQFF. The DNA for the CDR3 is TGCGCCAGCAGCTACGACAGGGATCAGTTCTTC.

This clone was counted a few times. The chain recombines TRBV19 with TRBJ1-2; 7 nucleotides agree with TRBD1. Germline assignment: CDR1 LNHDA and CDR2 SQIVND (reference sequence). This CDR3 contains 13 residues. Trimming took 8 bases from V and 6 from J; bases not matched to a gene: 9. CDR3 loop: CASLQGWIDGYTF. The CDR3 coding sequence is TGTGCCAGTCTACAGGGGTGGATCGATGGCTACACCTTC.

For this clone: A read error may account for a junction end that differs from germline. The chain is built from TRBV9 and TRBJ1-2; TRBD1 aligns across 8 bases. The CDR3 totals 16 residues. Germline CDR1 is SGDLS and CDR2 is YYNGEE. In DNA form, the CDR3 reads TGTGCCAGCAGCGTAGTGGGGCAGGGGGCTAACGATGGCTACACCTTC. Protein product: CASSVVGQGANDGYTF. Combining the CDR3 with reference TRBV9 and TRBJ1-2 gives the whole variable domain DSGVTQTPKHLITATGQRVTLRCSPRSGDLSVYWYQQSLDQGLQFLIQYYNGEERAKGNILERFSAQQFPDLHSELNLSSLELGDSALYFCASSVVGQGANDGYTFGSGTRLTVV.

This rearrangement joins TRBV28 to TRBJ2-1; no clear D gene. Deletions cut 6 bases from V and 7 bases from J, with 7 bases between. Germline V CDR1 and CDR2: MDHEN, SYDVKM. The CDR3 has 11 amino acids. The CDR3 spells CASSGVNEQFF. The CDR3 DNA is TGTGCCAGCAGCGGTGTGAATGAGCAGTTCTTC. The whole variable domain, filled in from reference TRBV28 and TRBJ2-1, reads DVKVTQSSRYLVKRTGEKVFLECVQDMDHENMFWYRQDPGLGLRLIYFSYDVKMKEKGDIPEGYSVSREKKERFSLILESASTNQTSMYLCASSGVNEQFFGPGTRLTVL.

This chain joins TRBV6-5 and TRBJ1-2, with D possibly being TRBD1 (6 bases). Germline loops: CDR1 MNHEY, CDR2 SVGAGI. This CDR3 region has 13 residues. Trimming took 7 bases from V and 5 from J, leaving 14 bases between them. The chain's CDR3 is CASIRGQGYGYTF. In nucleotides, the CDR3 is TGTGCCAGCATTCGAGGCCAGGGGTATGGCTACACCTTC.

This clone was observed a handful of times. The chain employs TRBV7-2 and TRBJ1-6; 8 bases are a match to TRBD1. Germline V gives CDR1 SGHTA, CDR2 FQGNSA. This CDR3 is built from 15 residues. J lost 9 bases, V lost 0 bases, and 4 bases had no gene match. The chain's CDR3 is CASSLAQDRVSPLHF. The CDR3 DNA follows: TGTGCCAGCAGCTTAGCGCAGGACAGGGTTTCACCCCTCCACTTT.

The sample holds one count of this clone. V and J are TRBV30 and TRBJ2-7, with TRBD1 matching 9 bases. Germline V gene lookup returns CDR1 GTSNPN and CDR2 SVGIG (reference sequence). There are 16 residues in the CDR3. The J segment lost 5 bases and the V segment lost 5 bases, leaving 16 bases of the junction unmatched. For the CDR3, the DNA is TGTGCCTGGGCTGGAGGAACAGGGGGCTATTCAGACGAGCAGTACTTC. Translated: CAWAGGTGGYSDEQYF.

This clone has more than one count but fewer than ten. The chain joins TRBV6-4 to TRBJ1-1; weak D call: TRBD1 (5 bases). The V end lost 3 bases, the J end lost 0 bases, and 11 bases lay between the germline ends. The CDR3 sequence is 15 residues long. The germline V gene has CDR1 MRHNA and CDR2 SNTAGT. CDR3 protein: CASSETALLNTEAFF. The CDR3 DNA reads TGTGCCAGCAGTGAGACAGCCCTCTTGAACACTGAAGCTTTCTTT.

The chain employs TRBV18 and TRBJ1-2, with 7 bases that match TRBD1. Germline CDR1 and CDR2: KGHSH and LQKENI. J was trimmed by 12 bases and V by 6 bases; bases with no gene match: 19. The CDR3 has 15 residues. The CDR3 reads CASSPNGQEANADTF. Written as DNA, the CDR3 is TGTGCCAGCTCGCCTAACGGACAGGAGGCGAATGCGGACACCTTC.

The chain recombines TRBV5-1 with TRBJ1-6; tentatively, D is TRBD1 (6 bases). In germline, CDR1 is SGHRS, CDR2 YFSETQ. The CDR3 consists of 14 residues. V was pared by 3 bases and J by 5 bases, with 9 bases between. The CDR3 nucleotides read TGCGCCAGCAGCTCGGACAGAAATAATTCACCCCTCCACTTT. Its protein product is CASSSDRNNSPLHF.

The chain has TRBV2 and TRBJ1-2, with D unclear. Trimming removed 7 bases from V and 4 bases from J, with 16 bases in between. The CDR3 consists of 14 residues. Germline CDR1 is SNHLY and CDR2 is FYNNEI. The CDR3 region has the DNA TGTGCCAGCACCTCTACCCCCGCCCTCTATGGCTACACCTTC. Translation gives CASTSTPALYGYTF. The entire variable domain, with the rest obtained from reference TRBV2 and TRBJ1-2, is as follows: EPEVTQTPSHQVTQMGQEVILRCVPISNHLYFYWYRQILGQKVEFLVSFYNNEISEKSEIFDDQFSVERPDGSNFTLKIRSTKLEDSAMYFCASTSTPALYGYTFGSGTRLTVV.

The V and J genes are TRBV10-3 and TRBJ1-2, with D possibly being TRBD1 (6 bases). The CDR3 totals 14 residues. Germline lookup yields CDR1 ENHRY and CDR2 SYGVKD. Trimming took 10 bases from V and 4 from J, leaving 19 bases between them. CDR3 in amino acids: CATLTGGLGYGYTF. The CDR3 DNA reads as TGTGCCACCCTCACGGGGGGCCTTGGCTATGGCTACACCTTC.

The chain carries TRBV30 and TRBJ1-3, with D unclear. V lost 4 bases to trimming and J lost 8 bases, with 12 bases between them. Germline V CDR1 and CDR2: GTSNPN, SVGIG (reference sequence). This CDR3 is built from 12 residues. This chain's CDR3 is CAWKGDFDTIYF. CDR3 nucleotides: TGTGCCTGGAAAGGTGACTTTGACACCATATATTTT. The full variable domain, rest sourced from reference TRBV30 and TRBJ1-3, is SQTIHQWPATLVQPVGSPLSLECTVEGTSNPNLYWYRQAAGRGLQLLFYSVGIGQISSEVPQNLSASRPQDRQFILSSKKLLLSDSGFYLCAWKGDFDTIYFGEGSWLTVV.

This clone was seen only a few times. The chain carries TRBV7-2 and TRBJ1-1; D is unresolved. The CDR3 is 12 residues long. V gave up 5 bases and J gave up 6 bases, with 10 bases separating them. Germline V lookup: CDR1 SGHTA, CDR2 FQGNSA. The CDR3 nucleotides are TGTGCCAGCAGCCACTATGGTTCTGAAGCTTTCTTT. Translation gives CASSHYGSEAFF.

This clone was counted only a few times. The CDR3 DNA is TGTGCCAGCAGCAAGTTGGACAGGGTGGATGGCTACACCTTC. This gives the protein CASSKLDRVDGYTF. The chain uses TRBV5-4 and TRBJ1-2; 8 bases fit TRBD1. With V trimmed by 4 bases and J by 6 bases, 8 bases remained unmatched. Germline assignment: CDR1 SGHNT and CDR2 YYREEE (reference sequence). The CDR3 length is 14 residues.

The genes are TRBV18 and TRBJ1-2; the D gene is possibly TRBD1 (6 bases). V was shortened by 3 bases and J by 0 bases, with 14 bases between the two germline ends. CDR1 is KGHSH, CDR2 LQKENI, per germline. The CDR3 is 16 residues long. The CDR3, as DNA: TGTGCCAGCTCACCGGAACGCAGGGGTACTAACTATGGCTACACCTTC. It translates to CASSPERRGTNYGYTF.

This CDR3 is CASRGGGSTDTQYF. For the CDR3, the DNA is TGTGCCAGCAGAGGGGGGGGTAGCACAGATACGCAGTATTTT. This chain uses TRBV6-1 with TRBJ2-3; possible D gene TRBD2, 7 bases. Trimming removed 6 bases from V and 0 bases from J, with 10 bases in between. Looked up from germline, CDR1 is MNHNS and CDR2 is SASEGT. The CDR3 runs 14 residues.

The chain couples TRBV28 to TRBJ2-1, with 8 positions matching TRBD1. The junction had 5 bases not matched to a gene; V was cut back by 7 bases and J by 3 bases. Germline V gives CDR1 MDHEN, CDR2 SYDVKM. The CDR3 covers 14 residues. CDR3 region: CASIGTGYYNEQFF. In DNA, the CDR3 is TGTGCCAGCATTGGGACAGGTTACTACAATGAGCAGTTCTTC.

The CDR3 loop is CASSRDRSTEAFF. The CDR3 DNA is TGTGCCAGCAGCCGAGACAGGAGCACTGAAGCTTTCTTT. The V gene is TRBV11-1, the J gene TRBJ1-1, with D perhaps matching TRBD1 (6 bases). The CDR3 is made up of 13 amino acids. Germline values: CDR1 SGHAT, CDR2 FQDESV (reference sequence). Trimming removed 5 bases from V and 4 bases from J, with 11 bases in between.

This chain uses TRBV10-2 with TRBJ2-3; maybe TRBD1 (6 bases). Trimming pared 4 bases from V and 2 bases from J, leaving 13 bases between. The CDR3 covers 15 residues. Germline values: CDR1 WSHSY, CDR2 SAAADI. The CDR3 DNA reads TGCGCCAGCAGTGCGGCAGGGGCCTACACAGATACGCAGTATTTT. It encodes CASSAAGAYTDTQYF.

This chain connects TRBV2 to TRBJ1-4, with D perhaps TRBD1 (5 bases). This CDR3 is 12 amino acids long. Germline CDR1 and CDR2: SNHLY and FYNNEI. With 11 bases removed from V and 0 bases from J, the gap between germline ends came to 7 bases. The CDR3 here is CAWGATNEKLFF. The CDR3 bases are TGTGCCTGGGGGGCAACTAATGAAAAACTGTTTTTT.

The CDR3 DNA reads TGTGCCAGCAGCTTCGGGGACTACGAGCAGTACTTC. It encodes CASSFGDYEQYF. The chain recombines TRBV7-2 with TRBJ2-7; D possibly corresponds to TRBD2 (5 bases). V was trimmed by 3 bases and J by 3 bases, leaving 6 bases between them. Looked up from germline, CDR1 is SGHTA and CDR2 is FQGNSA. The CDR3 length is 12 residues.

This clone was counted a few times. The chain joins TRBV28 to TRBJ1-1; 9 bases are a match to TRBD1. Trimming removed 3 bases from V and 0 bases from J; junction bases left unmatched: 14. Per the germline V gene, CDR1 is MDHEN and CDR2 is SYDVKM. The CDR3 totals 19 residues. CDR3 loop: CASSLGLARTGGMNTEAFF. CDR3 nucleotide sequence: TGTGCCAGCAGTTTGGGTCTAGCCCGTACAGGGGGCATGAACACTGAAGCTTTCTTT. Together with reference TRBV28 and TRBJ1-1, the CDR3 gives the full variable domain: DVKVTQSSRYLVKRTGEKVFLECVQDMDHENMFWYRQDPGLGLRLIYFSYDVKMKEKGDIPEGYSVSREKKERFSLILESASTNQTSMYLCASSLGLARTGGMNTEAFFGQGTRLTVV.

The V and J genes are TRBV11-2 and TRBJ1-5; TRBD1 is a possible D gene (5 bases). V was shortened by 0 bases and J by 6 bases, with 15 bases between the two germline ends. CDR3 length: 16 amino acids. CDR1 is SGHAT, CDR2 FQNNGV, per germline. The chain's CDR3 is CASSLDLQGGSQPQHF. As DNA, the CDR3 is TGTGCCAGCAGCTTAGATCTCCAGGGTGGATCTCAGCCCCAGCATTTT.

The chain joins TRBV27 to TRBJ1-2; 9 bases match TRBD1. The CDR3 has 13 amino acids. Germline V gene data show CDR1 as MNHEY and CDR2 as SMNVEV (reference sequence). V lost 6 bases to trimming and J lost 6 bases; unmatched junction nucleotides: 5. CDR3 region: CASRYGQGNGYTF. DNA of the CDR3: TGTGCCAGCAGATATGGACAGGGGAATGGCTACACCTTC.

The CDR3 DNA follows: TGTGCCATCGGTAGGGAGACGAACACTGAAGCTTTCTTT. Its protein is CAIGRETNTEAFF. The genes are TRBV10-3 and TRBJ1-1; D remains unclear. Trimming removed 8 bases at V and 1 base at J, with 11 bases between. The CDR3 length is 13 residues. From germline, CDR1 is ENHRY and CDR2 SYGVKD.

The V gene is TRBV21-1, the J gene TRBJ2-5; the table calls TRBD1, which could not be checked here. TRBV21-1 is assigned pseudogene status. The CDR3 runs to 13 residues. The CDR3 here is CASSIGRTWTQYF. The CDR3 DNA reads as TGTGCCAGCAGCATTGGCAGGACATGGACCCAGTACTTC.

The rearrangement joins TRBV7-3 to TRBJ2-3; TRBD2 agrees at 9 bases. The CDR3 has 16 amino acids. With 6 bases clipped from V and 2 bases from J, the junction kept 9 bases outside the gene matches. CDR1 is SGHTA, CDR2 FQGTGA, per germline. The CDR3 DNA is TGTGCCAGCAGTCATTCTCTAGCGGGGAACACAGATACGCAGTATTTT. Translated, it gives CASSHSLAGNTDTQYF.

V and J are TRBV7-9 and TRBJ2-2; D is possibly TRBD2 (7 bases). The germline gives CDR1 SEHNR, CDR2 FQNEAQ (reference sequence). V was shortened by 5 bases and J by 6 bases, with 16 bases between the two germline ends. CDR3 length: 15 residues. The CDR3 is CASSPGGGASGELFF. The CDR3 bases are TGTGCCAGCAGCCCCGGCGGGGGCGCATCCGGGGAGCTGTTTTTT.

This clone was counted once. The chain couples TRBV7-9 to TRBJ1-2; no clear D. This CDR3 comprises 15 residues. Germline CDR1 reads SEHNR; CDR2 reads FQNEAQ (reference sequence). V lost 3 bases and J lost 4, with 15 bases in between. CDR3 sequence reads: CASSFYGGSSYGYTF. DNA of the CDR3: TGTGCCAGCAGCTTTTATGGAGGGTCGTCCTATGGCTACACCTTC.